A selection of T cell receptor beta chains follows, all from one sample in a study of Graves' ophthalmopathy and Graves' hyperthyroidism. TCRdb re-analysed the multiplex PCR reads in MiXCR, keeping a single row per CDR3 protein. The repertoire holds more than 300,000 distinct CDR3 sequences, with about 15% as singletons. The sequencing input was peripheral blood. The receptors originated from an adult woman with stable Graves' hyperthyroidism. The CDR3 runs from the conserved cysteine through the conserved F or W. The order of the fields is clone size, D gene, V gene, J gene, CDR3 DNA, CDR3 protein. A D gene is named only where the DNA matches it firmly. The listing skips clone size in some rows; elsewhere it reads once, few, many or a size class.

clone_size: -; d_call: -; v_call: TRBV6-4; j_call: TRBJ2-2; cdr3_nt: TGTGCCAGCAGTACCACGGGAGACGGACACACCGGGGAGCTGTTTTTT; cdr3_aa: CASSTTGDGHTGELFF
clone_size: -; d_call: -; v_call: TRBV29-1; j_call: TRBJ2-7; cdr3_nt: TGCAGCGCGGAGGGAGCCAGTACCTCCTACGAGCAGTACTTC; cdr3_aa: CSAEGASTSYEQYF
clone_size: many; d_call: TRBD1; v_call: TRBV7-7; j_call: TRBJ2-2; cdr3_nt: TGTGCTAGCAGCCGCGGACAGGGCAGCGGGGAGCTGTTTTTT; cdr3_aa: CASSRGQGSGELFF
clone_size: many; d_call: -; v_call: TRBV28; j_call: TRBJ1-5; cdr3_nt: TGTGCCAGCAGTTGGGTCTTCAATCAGCCCCAGCATTTT; cdr3_aa: CASSWVFNQPQHF
clone_size: -; d_call: TRBD2; v_call: TRBV11-1; j_call: TRBJ2-7; cdr3_nt: TGTGCCAGCAGCTTAGGTGCCACTAGCGAGTACTACGAGCAGTACTTC; cdr3_aa: CASSLGATSEYYEQYF
clone_size: many; d_call: -; v_call: TRBV2; j_call: TRBJ2-7; cdr3_nt: TGTGCCAGCAGAATACGGACCGCCTACGAGCAGTACTTC; cdr3_aa: CASRIRTAYEQYF
clone_size: many; d_call: -; v_call: TRBV6-1; j_call: TRBJ2-2; cdr3_nt: TGTGCCAGCAGGGAGGGGATCGCCGGGGAGCTGTTTTTT; cdr3_aa: CASREGIAGELFF
clone_size: many; d_call: TRBD1; v_call: TRBV6-1; j_call: TRBJ1-5; cdr3_nt: TGTGCCAGCAGACAGGACAGGGGCGGTCAGCCCCAGCATTTT; cdr3_aa: CASRQDRGGQPQHF
clone_size: many; d_call: TRBD1; v_call: TRBV6-5; j_call: TRBJ2-2; cdr3_nt: TGTGCCAGCACAATGGGACAGGGGTTAGCCGGGGAGCTGTTTTTT; cdr3_aa: CASTMGQGLAGELFF
clone_size: many; d_call: TRBD2; v_call: TRBV7-7; j_call: TRBJ2-2; cdr3_nt: TGTGCCAGCAGCCGCCCCCTAGCGGGCCCGAACACCGGGGAGCTGTTTTTT; cdr3_aa: CASSRPLAGPNTGELFF
clone_size: many; d_call: -; v_call: TRBV5-5; j_call: TRBJ2-4; cdr3_nt: TGTGCCAGCAGCCAAGATCTGGCGGGAAAGTACTTC; cdr3_aa: CASSQDLAGKYF
clone_size: -; d_call: TRBD1; v_call: TRBV11-1; j_call: TRBJ2-7; cdr3_nt: TGTGCCAGCAGCACCCGAGACCGGGACAGGGGGGAGTACGAGCAGTACTTC; cdr3_aa: CASSTRDRDRGEYEQYF
clone_size: many; d_call: TRBD1; v_call: TRBV6-5; j_call: TRBJ1-2; cdr3_nt: TGTGCCAGCAGTTACGGGGGACAGGGGGGAGTCGGTGGCTACACCTTC; cdr3_aa: CASSYGGQGGVGGYTF
clone_size: few; d_call: -; v_call: TRBV30; j_call: TRBJ1-5; cdr3_nt: TGTGCCTGGAGCCAGGGAGGAAATAGCAATCAGCCCCAGCATTTT; cdr3_aa: CAWSQGGNSNQPQHF
clone_size: -; d_call: -; v_call: TRBV7-3; j_call: TRBJ1-3; cdr3_nt: TGTGCCAGCAGCTCGGTACAGGGAAACACCATATATTTT; cdr3_aa: CASSSVQGNTIYF